The T cell receptor beta chain under discussion was sequenced for a study of T cells in Graves' hyperthyroidism and ophthalmopathy (dated by TCRdb to 2018 to 2020). A note on the overall study: Peripheral blood samples were taken at initial diagnosis, before any treatment was given. To identify TCR V-J signatures that set the groups apart, the researchers used a discovery cohort of 100 patients, made up of fewer than 50 with Graves' ophthalmopathy and approximately 57 with stable Graves' hyperthyroidism. Whether ophthalmopathy could be predicted prospectively was tested in an independent validation cohort made up of approximately 19 hyperthyroidism patients plus 17 patients who later progressed to ophthalmopathy. The 100 or so discovery patients were randomly divided into training and test sets at a 7:3 ratio. Thyroid tissue and blood T-cell repertoires from roughly 6 Graves' hyperthyroidism patients were also compared in the study. Once sampling was done, hyperthyroidism patients were given methimazole at a starting dose of 30 mg daily, whereas ophthalmopathy patients were given high-dose intravenous methylprednisolone. The paper reports TCR Vbeta CDR3 sequencing of over 120 peripheral blood samples: around 41 ophthalmopathy, 75 to 80 hyperthyroidism and 17 progressor patients.

A patient counted as having stable Graves' hyperthyroidism if no progression to ophthalmopathy occurred over 18 months of follow-up. Hyperthyroidism patients were newly diagnosed, had a disease duration of under 2 months, and were aged 18 to 65 years. The study excluded patients with uncontrolled infections, other autoimmune diseases, pregnancy or lactation. Diagnoses were established on the basis of clinical symptoms, serum thyroxine and TRAb, thyroid ultrasound, and orbital computed tomography. PBMCs were isolated from 8 to 10 ml of fresh peripheral blood by Ficoll-Paque density gradient centrifugation. Trizol reagent was used to extract total RNA, and RNA quality was then checked on an Agilent 2100 Bioanalyzer. Points the paper makes about the study in general: Sample size was not statistically predetermined, and blinding of investigators to group allocation was not performed. In validation, the model predicted progression to ophthalmopathy a median of about 6.5 months before onset, with around 70% sensitivity and 72.22% specificity. A model built on a 13 V-J signature distinguished ophthalmopathy from stable hyperthyroidism, reaching approximately 89% sensitivity and under 84% specificity in cross-validation and 80%/75% in testing. Most expanded thyroid clonotypes (frequency above 0.001) were also detected in blood, a finding suggesting that blood repertoires may reflect thyroid immune responses.

The TCR beta CDR3 regions were amplified from the RNA transcripts. For the first round of RT-PCR on the TCR CDR3, the HTBI primer set was used together with the Qiagen OneStep RT-PCR kit. Libraries were constructed in a second round of multiplex PCR, after which size selection and purification were performed. Sequencing of the libraries was done on an Illumina HiSeq2000 using paired-end 100 bp reads. In the source study's methods: SOAPnuke was used to process the raw data, removing reads that contained adapters or uncalled bases, had a mean Phred below 15, or lacked an exact match to the constant primer or identifier. COPE v1.2.5 was used to merge the high-quality paired reads, and each unique nucleotide sequence was defined as a clonotype. MiTCR v1.1 was used to align clonotypes to the IMGT TRBV, TRBD and TRBJ reference segments. The analysis was restricted to V-J combinations with a frequency above 0.0001, which together covered 99.2% of the repertoires. A TCS score was defined as the ratio of F50 (clonal expansion) to E x V (chaos), with BLOSUM62-based TCRdist applied between CDR3 peptides within each V-J. Welch's t-statistics and random forest reduced 500 to 550 V-J features to 10 to 15, which were used in a naive Bayes classifier (R e1071). The raw public data were reprocessed by TCRdb itself: fastp quality trimming at Q25, MiXCR clonotype calling, in-frame beta chains only. All rows with the same CDR3 protein become a single entry with the most common DNA and genes. The authors' filters were not applied to this entry. The sample includes approximately 520,000 distinct CDR3 sequences, with less than 25% observed a single time. The ten largest account for approximately 26% of the sample.

V gives up 8 bases and J gives up 0 bases, and the segment between their germline ends measures 11 bases. The germline V gene yields MNHEY for CDR1 and SVGAGI for CDR2. The cysteine opens and the phenylalanine closes a CDR3 of 13 amino acids. CDR3 DNA is the only sequence kept; it has 39 bases, read in frame from the first base. This clonotype was counted many times. It has no known antigen specificity. No qualities accompany the bases; no much larger clone lies one base away. The sequence is built from TRBV6-5 and TRBJ2-7, with no confident D gene call. The TCR was taken from a man aged 18-30 years with Graves' hyperthyroidism. The sequenced material came from blood. In nucleotide form, the sequence is TGTGCCAGCGGGCTGGAGTCCTCCTACGAGCAGTACTTC. Translated, this is CASGLESSYEQYF.